This entry features one T cell receptor beta chain sequence. In Seattle, patients joined the study during active infection and were tracked longitudinally. In the authors' methods: Cell counts per sample came from amplifying reference gene primers. Repertoires were generated with immunoSEQ multiplex PCR, while TCRdb's copy carries only in-frame clones and drops some. That table supplies the V and J calls and clone size; D and trimming were determined from the DNA. This table holds 200,000 to 250,000 clones, roughly nine tenths found once. This record comes from a study of blood T cell repertoires in COVID-19. Study context: Spain, Italy and the United States supplied samples that represented acute and convalescent COVID-19. Sample material is recorded as cDNA or gDNA derived from T cells, B-cell-depleted T cells, or PBMCs.

From germline, CDR1 is SGHRS and CDR2 YFSETQ. V was trimmed by 1 base and J by 5 bases, leaving 16 bases between them. The CDR3 consists of 16 residues. Sequencing input: peripheral blood. This sequence originates from a woman aged 45-60 years with COVID-19, enrolled during active disease. The J gene is TRBJ2-1, the V gene TRBV5-1, with D perhaps matching TRBD1 (6 bases). The CDR3 nucleotides read TGCGCCAGCAGCTTGCGGTGGACAGAGATTAACAATGAGCAGTTCTTC. Translation: CASSLRWTEINNEQFF. The full variable domain, completed using reference TRBV5-1 and TRBJ2-1, is KAGVTQTPRYLIKTRGQQVTLSCSPISGHRSVSWYQQTPGQGLQFLFEYFSETQRNKGNFPGRFSGRQFSNSRSEMNVSTLELGDSALYLCASSLRWTEINNEQFFGPGTRLTVL.